This TCR beta chain emerged from a study of beta chain features in type 1 diabetes. Whole-study findings and limits: Naive, central memory and regulatory TCRB repertoires appeared more similar among patients than healthy donors. Within each of all four CD4+ subsets, Type 1 diabetes patients had TCRB CDR3s that were moderately but significantly shorter.

The V gene's germline CDR1 is SGHAT and CDR2 FQNNGV. This CDR3 is 15 amino acids long. With 3 bases removed from V and 2 bases from J, the gap between germline ends came to 13 bases. Sequencing targeted expressed TCRB transcripts, as all isolated RNA had been reverse transcribed. Produced via immunoSEQ multiplex PCR; TCRdb's table is partial and in-frame only. The table has 250,000 to 350,000 clones, around 15% seen once. This clone came up a few times. Its antigen remains unidentified. This chain connects TRBV11-2 to TRBJ1-1; D not resolved. The receptor was isolated from a young man in good health. Sequenced: central memory CD4+ T cells from blood. CDR3 nucleotides: TGTGCCAGCAGCTTGGACGGGAACCTAAACACTGAAGCTTTCTTT. It translates to CASSLDGNLNTEAFF.